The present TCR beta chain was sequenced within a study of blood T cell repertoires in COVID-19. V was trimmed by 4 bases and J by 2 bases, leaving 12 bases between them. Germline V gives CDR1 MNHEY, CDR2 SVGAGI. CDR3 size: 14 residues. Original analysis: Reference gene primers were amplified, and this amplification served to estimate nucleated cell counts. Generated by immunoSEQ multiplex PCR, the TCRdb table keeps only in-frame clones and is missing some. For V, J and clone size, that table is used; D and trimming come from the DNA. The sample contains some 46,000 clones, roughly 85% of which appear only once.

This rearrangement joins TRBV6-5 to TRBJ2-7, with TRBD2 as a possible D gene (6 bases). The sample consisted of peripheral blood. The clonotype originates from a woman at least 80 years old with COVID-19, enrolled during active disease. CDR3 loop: CASSSRTGAYEQYF. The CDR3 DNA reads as TGTGCCAGCAGTTCCCGGACGGGGGCCTACGAGCAGTACTTC.